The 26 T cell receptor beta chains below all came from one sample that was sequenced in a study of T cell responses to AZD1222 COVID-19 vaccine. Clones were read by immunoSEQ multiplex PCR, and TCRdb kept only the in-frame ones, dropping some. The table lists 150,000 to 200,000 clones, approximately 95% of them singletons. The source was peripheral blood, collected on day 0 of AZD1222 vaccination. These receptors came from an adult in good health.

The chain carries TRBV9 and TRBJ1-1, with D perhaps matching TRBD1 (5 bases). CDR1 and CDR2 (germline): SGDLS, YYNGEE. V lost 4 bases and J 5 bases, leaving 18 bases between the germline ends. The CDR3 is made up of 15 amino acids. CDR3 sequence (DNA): TGTGCCAGCAGCCCCTCCTATTGGGGGAGAACTGAAGCTTTCTTT. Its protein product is CASSPSYWGRTEAFF.

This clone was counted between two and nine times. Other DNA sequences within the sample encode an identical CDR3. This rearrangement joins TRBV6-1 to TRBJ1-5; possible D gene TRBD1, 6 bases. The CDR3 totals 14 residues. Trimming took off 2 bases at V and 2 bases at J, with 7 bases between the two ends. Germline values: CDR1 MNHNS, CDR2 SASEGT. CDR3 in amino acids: CASSERTGNQPQHF. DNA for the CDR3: TGTGCCAGCAGTGAAAGGACAGGCAATCAGCCCCAGCATTTT.

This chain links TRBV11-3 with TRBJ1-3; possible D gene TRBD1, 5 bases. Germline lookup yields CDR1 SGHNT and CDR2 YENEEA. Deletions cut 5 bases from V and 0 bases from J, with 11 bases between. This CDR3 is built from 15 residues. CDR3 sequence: CASSPTANSGNTIYF. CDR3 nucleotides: TGTGCCAGCAGCCCGACAGCGAACTCTGGAAACACCATATATTTT.

The CDR3 reads CASSLEAYEQYF. CDR3 DNA: TGTGCCAGCAGCTTAGAGGCTTACGAGCAGTACTTC. The gene calls are TRBV11-2 and TRBJ2-7; D gene uncertain. This CDR3 has 12 residues. Trimming shortened V by 0 bases and J by 4 bases, and 4 bases separated the two germline ends. CDR1 SGHAT and CDR2 FQNNGV come from the germline V gene.

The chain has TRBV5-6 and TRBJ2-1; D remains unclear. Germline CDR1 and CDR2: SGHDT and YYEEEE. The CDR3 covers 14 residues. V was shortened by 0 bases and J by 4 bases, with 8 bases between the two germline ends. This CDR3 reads CASSLGRVYNEQFF. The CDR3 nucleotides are TGTGCCAGCAGCTTGGGTAGGGTTTACAATGAGCAGTTCTTC.

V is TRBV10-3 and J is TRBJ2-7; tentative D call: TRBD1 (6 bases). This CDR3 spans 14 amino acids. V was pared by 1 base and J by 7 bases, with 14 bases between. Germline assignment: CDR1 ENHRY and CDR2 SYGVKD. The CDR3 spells CAISELGHLEEQYF. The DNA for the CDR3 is TGTGCCATCAGTGAGTTGGGACACTTAGAGGAGCAGTACTTC.

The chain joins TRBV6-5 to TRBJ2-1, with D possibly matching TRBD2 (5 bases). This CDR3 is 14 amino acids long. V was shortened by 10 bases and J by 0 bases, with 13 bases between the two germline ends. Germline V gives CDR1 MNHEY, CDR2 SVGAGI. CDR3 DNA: TGTGCCACCGTCGGTGCGGGCTCCTACAATGAGCAGTTCTTC. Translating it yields CATVGAGSYNEQFF.

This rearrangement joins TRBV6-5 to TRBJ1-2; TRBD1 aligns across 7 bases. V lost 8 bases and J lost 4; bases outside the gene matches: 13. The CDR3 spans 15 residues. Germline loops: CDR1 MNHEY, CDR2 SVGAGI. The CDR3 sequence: CASRQGGSLIYGYTF. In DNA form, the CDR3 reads TGTGCCAGCCGACAGGGAGGTTCCTTAATCTATGGCTACACCTTC.

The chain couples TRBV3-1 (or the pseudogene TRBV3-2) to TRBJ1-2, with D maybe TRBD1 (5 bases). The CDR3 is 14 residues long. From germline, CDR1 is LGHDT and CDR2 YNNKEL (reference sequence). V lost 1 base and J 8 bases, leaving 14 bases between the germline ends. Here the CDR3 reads CASSQGPTGGGYTF. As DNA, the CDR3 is TGTGCCAGCAGCCAAGGACCAACCGGGGGGGGCTACACCTTC.

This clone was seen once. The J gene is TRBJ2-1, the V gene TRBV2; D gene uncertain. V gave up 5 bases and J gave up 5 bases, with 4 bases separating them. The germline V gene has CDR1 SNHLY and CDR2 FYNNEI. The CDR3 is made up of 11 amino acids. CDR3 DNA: TGTGCCAGCAGTCTTAACAATGAGCAGTTCTTC. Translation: CASSLNNEQFF.

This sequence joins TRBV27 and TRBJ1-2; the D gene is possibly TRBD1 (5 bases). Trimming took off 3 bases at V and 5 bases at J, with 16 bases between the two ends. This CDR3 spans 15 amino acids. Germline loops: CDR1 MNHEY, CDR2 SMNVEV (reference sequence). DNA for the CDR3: TGTGCCAGCAGTTTCCTCGGACCTGACAGTTATGGCTACACCTTC. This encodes CASSFLGPDSYGYTF.

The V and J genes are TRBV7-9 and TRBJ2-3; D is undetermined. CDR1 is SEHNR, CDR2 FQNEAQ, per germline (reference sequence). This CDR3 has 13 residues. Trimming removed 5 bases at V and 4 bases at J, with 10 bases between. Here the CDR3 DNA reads TGTGCCAGCAGCCCCTCGGGTGCAGATACGCAGTATTTT. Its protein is CASSPSGADTQYF.

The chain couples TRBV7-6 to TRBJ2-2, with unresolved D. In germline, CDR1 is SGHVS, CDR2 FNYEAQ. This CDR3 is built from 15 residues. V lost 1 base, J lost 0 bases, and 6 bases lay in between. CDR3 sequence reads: CASSLGTANTGELFF. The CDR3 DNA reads TGTGCCAGCAGCTTAGGAACAGCGAACACCGGGGAGCTGTTTTTT.

CDR3 sequence (DNA): TGTGCCAGCAGCCCCAGGCCGTACAATAACTATGGCTACACCTTC. It yields the protein CASSPRPYNNYGYTF. This rearrangement joins TRBV7-9 to TRBJ1-2; D not resolved. V was clipped by 5 bases and J by 1 base, with 14 bases between them. Germline CDR1 reads SEHNR; CDR2 reads FQNEAQ (reference sequence). The CDR3 covers 15 residues.

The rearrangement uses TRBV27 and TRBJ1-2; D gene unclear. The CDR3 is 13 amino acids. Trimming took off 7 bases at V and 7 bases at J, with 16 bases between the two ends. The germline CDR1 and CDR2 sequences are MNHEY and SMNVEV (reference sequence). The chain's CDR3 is CASMPSSTSGYTF. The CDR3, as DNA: TGTGCCAGCATGCCAAGTTCCACCTCTGGCTACACCTTC.

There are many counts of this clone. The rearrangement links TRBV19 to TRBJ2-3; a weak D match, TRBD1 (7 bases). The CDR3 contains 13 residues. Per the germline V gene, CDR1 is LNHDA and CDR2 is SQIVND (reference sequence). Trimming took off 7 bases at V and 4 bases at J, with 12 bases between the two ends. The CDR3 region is CASTGRGADTQYF. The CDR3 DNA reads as TGTGCCAGTACTGGCAGGGGGGCAGATACGCAGTATTTT.

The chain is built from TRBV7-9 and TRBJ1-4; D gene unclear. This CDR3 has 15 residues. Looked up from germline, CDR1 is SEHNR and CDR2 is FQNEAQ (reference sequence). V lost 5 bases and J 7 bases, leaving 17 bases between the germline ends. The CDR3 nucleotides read TGTGCCAGCAGCCTGATCGGTACCGAACTTGAAAAACTGTTTTTT. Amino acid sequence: CASSLIGTELEKLFF.

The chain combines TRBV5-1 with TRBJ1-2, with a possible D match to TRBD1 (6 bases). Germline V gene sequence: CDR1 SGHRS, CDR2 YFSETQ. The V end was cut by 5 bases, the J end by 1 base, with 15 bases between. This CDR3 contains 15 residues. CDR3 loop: CASRPGGELNYGYTF. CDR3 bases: TGCGCCAGCAGACCGGGGGGCGAACTTAACTATGGCTACACCTTC.

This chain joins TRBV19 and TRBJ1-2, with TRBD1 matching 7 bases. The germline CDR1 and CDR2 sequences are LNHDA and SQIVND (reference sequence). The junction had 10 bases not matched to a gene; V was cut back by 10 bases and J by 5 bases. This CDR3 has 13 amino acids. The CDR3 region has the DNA TGTGCCACATGGGACAGTGCTTGGTATGGCTACACCTTC. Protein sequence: CATWDSAWYGYTF.

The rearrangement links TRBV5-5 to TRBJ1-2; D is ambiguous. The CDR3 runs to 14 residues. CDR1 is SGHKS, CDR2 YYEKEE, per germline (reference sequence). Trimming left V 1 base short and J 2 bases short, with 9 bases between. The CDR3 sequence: CASSLNWQNYGYTF. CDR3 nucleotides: TGTGCCAGCAGCTTGAATTGGCAGAACTATGGCTACACCTTC.

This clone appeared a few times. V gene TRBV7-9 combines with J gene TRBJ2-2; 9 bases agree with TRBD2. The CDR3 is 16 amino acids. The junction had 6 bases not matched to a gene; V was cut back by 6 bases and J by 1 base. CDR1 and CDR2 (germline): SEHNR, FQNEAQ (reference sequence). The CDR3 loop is CASSSTSGGNTGELFF. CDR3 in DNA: TGTGCCAGCAGTTCGACTAGCGGAGGGAACACCGGGGAGCTGTTTTTT.

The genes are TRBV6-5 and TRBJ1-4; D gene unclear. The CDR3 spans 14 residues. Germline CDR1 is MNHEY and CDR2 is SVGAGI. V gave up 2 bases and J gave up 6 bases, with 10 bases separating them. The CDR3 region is CASSYRAMYEKLFF. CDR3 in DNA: TGTGCCAGCAGTTACCGGGCCATGTATGAAAAACTGTTTTTT.

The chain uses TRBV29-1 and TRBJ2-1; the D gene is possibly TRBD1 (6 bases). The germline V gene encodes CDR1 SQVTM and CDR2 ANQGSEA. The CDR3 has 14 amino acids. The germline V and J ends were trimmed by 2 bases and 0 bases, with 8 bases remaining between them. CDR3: CSVEWTVSYNEQFF. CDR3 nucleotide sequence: TGCAGCGTTGAATGGACAGTCTCCTACAATGAGCAGTTCTTC.

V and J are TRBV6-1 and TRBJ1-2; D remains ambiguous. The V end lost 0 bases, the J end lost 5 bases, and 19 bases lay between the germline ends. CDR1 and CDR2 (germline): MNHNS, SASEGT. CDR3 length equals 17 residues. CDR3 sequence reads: CASSEAGWDRLHYGYTF. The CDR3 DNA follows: TGTGCCAGCAGTGAAGCGGGTTGGGATAGGCTCCATTATGGCTACACCTTC.

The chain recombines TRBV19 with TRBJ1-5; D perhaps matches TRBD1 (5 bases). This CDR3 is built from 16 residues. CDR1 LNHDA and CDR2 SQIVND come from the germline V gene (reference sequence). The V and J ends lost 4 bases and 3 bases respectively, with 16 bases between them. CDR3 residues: CASSNPPGINNQPQHF. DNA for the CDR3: TGTGCCAGTAGTAACCCTCCAGGGATCAACAATCAGCCCCAGCATTTT.

The CDR3: CASSTTGGADTGELFF. The CDR3 nucleotides read TGTGCCAGCAGCACAACAGGGGGCGCCGACACCGGGGAGCTGTTTTTT. The chain carries TRBV9 and TRBJ2-2, with 9 bases identical to TRBD1. Germline lookup yields CDR1 SGDLS and CDR2 YYNGEE. The CDR3 consists of 16 residues. Losses at the gene ends were 4 bases for V and 3 bases for J; bases not matched to a gene: 7. Full variable domain (missing parts from reference TRBV9 and TRBJ2-2): DSGVTQTPKHLITATGQRVTLRCSPRSGDLSVYWYQQSLDQGLQFLIQYYNGEERAKGNILERFSAQQFPDLHSELNLSSLELGDSALYFCASSTTGGADTGELFFGEGSRLTVL.